Below, one T cell receptor (beta chain) is given with its context. The antigen remains unidentified. The repertoire was sequenced with immunoSEQ multiplex PCR; TCRdb's copy has only in-frame clones and lacks some. This table has 35,000 to 50,000 clones, under 80% appearing once. The data are from a study of cytotoxic CD8 clonotypes in ibrutinib-treated CLL. Overall study context: Researchers reported ten to twelve relapsed/refractory and some 14 treatment-naive patients, 17 to 18 of them IGHV unmutated. Among patients, some 25 responded partially and 2 completely; 14 then stayed remitted and approximately twelve progressed after median approximately 72 months. Study-wide results and limits: Patients with sustained remission and those progressing were sampled at differing times.

The source of around 2 micrograms of genomic DNA for TCR beta libraries was cryopreserved PBMCs. Germline V gene lookup returns CDR1 LGHNA and CDR2 YNFKEQ. V was pared by 4 bases and J by 2 bases, with 12 bases of the junction left unmatched. This CDR3 has 18 amino acids. The chain joins TRBV4-2 to TRBJ2-4, with TRBD1 identical over 9 bases. The sequencing here drew on PBMCs, taken at disease progression, from a patient treated with ibrutinib. This TCR derives from a human donor with chronic lymphocytic leukemia. CDR3 DNA: TGTGCCAGCAGCCTTTTCCCCGACGGACAGGGGACCAAAAACATTCAGTACTTC. Its protein product is CASSLFPDGQGTKNIQYF.